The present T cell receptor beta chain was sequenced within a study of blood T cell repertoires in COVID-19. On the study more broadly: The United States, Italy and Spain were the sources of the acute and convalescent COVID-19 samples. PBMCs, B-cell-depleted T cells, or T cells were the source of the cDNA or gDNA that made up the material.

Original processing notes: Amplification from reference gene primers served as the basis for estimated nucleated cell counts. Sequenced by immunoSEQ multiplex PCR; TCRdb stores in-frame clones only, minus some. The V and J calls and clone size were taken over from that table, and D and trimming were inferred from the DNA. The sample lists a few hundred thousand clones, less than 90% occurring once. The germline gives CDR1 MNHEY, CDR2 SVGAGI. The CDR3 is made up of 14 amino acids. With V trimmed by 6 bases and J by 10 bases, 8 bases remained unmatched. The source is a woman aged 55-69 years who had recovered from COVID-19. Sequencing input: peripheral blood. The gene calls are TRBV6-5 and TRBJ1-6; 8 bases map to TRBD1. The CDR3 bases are TGTGCCAGCAGGACAGGGGCCTCCGAGTCACCCCTCCACTTT. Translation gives CASRTGASESPLHF.